The 4 T cell receptor beta chains below all came from one sample that was sequenced in a study of blood T cell repertoires in COVID-19. Profiling relied on immunoSEQ multiplex PCR, and the TCRdb table lists in-frame clones only, not all of them. The table records 150,000 to 200,000 clones, about 83% of them present only once. The sample taken for sequencing was PBMCs or T cells enriched from blood (not recorded which). The receptors were gathered from a woman between 25 and 40 years old who had been exposed to COVID-19.

The chain recombines TRBV30 with TRBJ1-5; 11 nucleotides line up with TRBD1. CDR1 and CDR2 from the germline V gene are GTSNPN and SVGIG (reference sequence). Trimming removed 3 bases from V and 11 bases from J; junction bases left unmatched: 12. The CDR3 length is 15 residues. The CDR3 DNA reads as TGTGCCTGGAGCGGGGGACAGGGGGGAATATGGTCCCAGCATTTT. Translation: CAWSGGQGGIWSQHF.

The chain couples TRBV7-6 to TRBJ1-1; a possible D gene is TRBD1 (5 bases). V lost 7 bases to trimming and J lost 4 bases, with 13 bases between them. Germline CDR1 reads SGHVS; CDR2 reads FNYEAQ. CDR3 length: 13 amino acids. CDR3 coding DNA: TGTGCCAGCAACTCCGAAGGGGTCACTGAAGCTTTCTTT. This translates into CASNSEGVTEAFF. The variable domain in full, with the rest retrieved from reference TRBV7-6 and TRBJ1-1, is GAGVSQSPRYKVTKRGQDVALRCDPISGHVSLYWYRQALGQGPEFLTYFNYEAQQDKSGLPNDRFSAERPEGSISTLTIQRTEQRDSAMYRCASNSEGVTEAFFGQGTRLTVV.

This rearrangement joins TRBV5-8 to TRBJ1-2; a weak D match, TRBD1 (6 bases). Germline V lookup: CDR1 SGHTS, CDR2 YDEGEE. The CDR3 is made up of 15 amino acids. Trimming left V 3 bases short and J 3 bases short, with 15 bases between. The CDR3 is CASSSRGRGDYGYTF. The DNA of the CDR3 is TGTGCCAGCAGCTCTCGCGGCAGGGGCGACTATGGCTACACCTTC.

In this sample, this clone turned up once. This sequence joins TRBV7-2 and TRBJ1-2; possible D gene TRBD1, 5 bases. V lost 6 bases, J lost 2 bases, and 13 bases lay in between. This CDR3 is 14 amino acids long. Germline CDR1 SGHTA, CDR2 FQGNSA. Here the CDR3 DNA reads TGTGCCAGCAGTGGGGAGGGGTGGAACTATGGCTACACCTTC. Amino acid sequence: CASSGEGWNYGYTF. Full variable domain (missing parts from reference TRBV7-2 and TRBJ1-2): GAGVSQSPSNKVTEKGKDVELRCDPISGHTALYWYRQSLGQGLEFLIYFQGNSAPDKSGLPSDRFSAERTGGSVSTLTIQRTQQEDSAVYLCASSGEGWNYGYTFGSGTRLTVV.